Listed below are T cell receptor beta chains from one sample, sequenced in a study of radiotherapy plus CTLA-4 blockade in lung cancer. Sequencing used immunoSEQ multiplex PCR; TCRdb keeps in-frame clones, though not all of them. The sample contains more than 95,000 clones, roughly 79% of which appear only once. The sequences come from peripheral blood, collected from a patient treated with radiotherapy plus ipilimumab. The receptors shown here come from a human donor with non-small cell lung cancer who had a partial response to radiotherapy plus ipilimumab. Some clones in this sample may be carry-over from other donors' samples. The CDR3 runs from the conserved cysteine through the conserved F or W.

j_call v_call cdr3_aa
TRBJ2-5 TRBV11-3 CASSLAVGRVVETQYF
TRBJ2-7 TRBV14 CASSRLGAGAYEQYF
TRBJ2-7 TRBV5-1 CASSLVGSLSYEQYF
TRBJ2-2 TRBV6-5 CASNGPGGTGELFF
TRBJ2-3 TRBV5-1 CASSLARGGTDTQYF
TRBJ1-5 TRBV4-2 CASSQALSNQPQHF
TRBJ1-3 TRBV6-6 CASSWGQSSGNTIYF
TRBJ1-4 TRBV11-2 CASSFNRGENEKLFF
TRBJ2-1 TRBV4-2 CASSQEGLNSYNEQFF
TRBJ1-3 TRBV5-6 CASSLTESSGNTIYF
TRBJ2-1 TRBV28 CASRPTGRSWYEQFF
TRBJ2-1 TRBV12-5 CASGLVAPAGTVIFFSYNEQFF
TRBJ2-1 TRBV11-3 CASSPRWVGANEQFF
TRBJ2-5 TRBV19 CASRRTGSLETQYF
TRBJ1-1 TRBV29-1 CSGRGGSLNTEAFF
TRBJ2-5 TRBV6-1 CASSRGYQETQYF
TRBJ1-1 TRBV10-3 CATRASGTGSWAEAFF
TRBJ2-7 TRBV30 CAWDAGTGIYEQYF
TRBJ2-3 TRBV4-2 CASSRTSGRGTDTQYF
TRBJ1-3 TRBV27 CASSSQGAGGNTIYF
TRBJ2-7 TRBV14 CASSQVGHWILDYAQYF
TRBJ1-5 TRBV19 CAGGANSQPQHF
TRBJ1-4 TRBV7-8 CASSVLGTGTVELFF
TRBJ1-6 TRBV5-4 CASSGVGRRDSPLHF
TRBJ2-1 TRBV7-2 CASSLVKSREQFF
TRBJ2-7 TRBV6-1 CASTPRVGRDEQYF
TRBJ1-3 TRBV28 CASSLWAGDSGNTIYF
TRBJ1-1 TRBV5-5 CASSLQGDGTEAFF
TRBJ2-3 TRBV7-2 CASSLEGGGTTQYF
TRBJ2-5 TRBV29-1 CSVSQSQETQYF
TRBJ2-6 TRBV19 CASSKPGTVDFGANVLTF
TRBJ2-3 TRBV6-1 CASSAPGLAVDTQYF
TRBJ2-3 TRBV4-2 CASSQDPQGASTDTQYF
TRBJ2-1 TRBV20-1 CSALSYNEQFF
TRBJ2-5 TRBV10-1 CASGAWGTSGGALLSQYF
TRBJ1-1 TRBV5-8 CASSLEDRGRDTEAFF
TRBJ2-7 TRBV7-6 CASSLTASGLFYEQYF
TRBJ2-7 TRBV28 CASRETRGITYEQYF
TRBJ2-3 TRBV6-5 CASNNPTDTQYF
TRBJ2-7 TRBV4-2 CASSQSGTSFEQYF
TRBJ2-3 TRBV7-3 CASSPTSGGVGDTQYF
TRBJ2-1 TRBV29-1 CSVGDRGYNEQFF